The present T cell receptor (beta chain) was sequenced within a study of blood T cell repertoires in COVID-19. The overall study: Material from acute and convalescent COVID-19 was sourced from the United States, Italy and Spain. From T cells, B-cell-depleted T cells, or PBMCs came the material, which was cDNA or gDNA.

Clones were sequenced by immunoSEQ multiplex PCR, and TCRdb holds only the in-frame ones, with some missing. The sample shows around 300,000 clones, approximately 85% of them seen only once. Note on this clone: The sample has other DNA sequences that encode this CDR3 too.

CDR3 length equals 13 residues. With 6 bases removed from V and 1 base from J, the gap between germline ends came to 9 bases. From germline, CDR1 is KGHSH and CDR2 LQKENI. The sequence came from a woman aged 70-85 years with acute or convalescent COVID-19. The J gene is TRBJ1-1, the V gene TRBV18, with D perhaps matching TRBD1 (6 bases). Sequenced: peripheral blood. The CDR3 protein is CASSPTGNTEAFF. In DNA, the CDR3 is TGTGCCAGCTCTCCGACAGGGAACACTGAAGCTTTCTTT.